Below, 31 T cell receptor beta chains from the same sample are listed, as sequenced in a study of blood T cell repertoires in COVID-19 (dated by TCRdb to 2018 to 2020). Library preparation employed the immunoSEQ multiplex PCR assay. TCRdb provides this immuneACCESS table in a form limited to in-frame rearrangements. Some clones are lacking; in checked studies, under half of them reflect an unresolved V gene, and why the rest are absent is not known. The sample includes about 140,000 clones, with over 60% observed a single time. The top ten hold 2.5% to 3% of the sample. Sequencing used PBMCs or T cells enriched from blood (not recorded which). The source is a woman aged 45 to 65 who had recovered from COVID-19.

The DNA for the CDR3 is TGTGCCAGCAGCTTGCCACTCACTGAAGCTTTCTTT. Translated, it gives CASSLPLTEAFF. The chain is built from TRBV5-6 and TRBJ1-1, with D unresolved. This CDR3 has 12 residues. With 1 base removed from V and 4 bases from J, the gap between germline ends came to 5 bases. The germline gives CDR1 SGHDT, CDR2 YYEEEE.

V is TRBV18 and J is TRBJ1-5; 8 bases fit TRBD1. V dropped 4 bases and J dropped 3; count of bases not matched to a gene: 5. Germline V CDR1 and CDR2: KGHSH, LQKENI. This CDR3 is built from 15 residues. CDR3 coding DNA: TGTGCCAGCTCACTCGGCAGGGGGCCCAATCAGCCCCAGCATTTT. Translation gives CASSLGRGPNQPQHF. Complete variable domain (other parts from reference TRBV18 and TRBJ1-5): NAGVMQNPRHLVRRRGQEARLRCSPMKGHSHVYWYRQLPEEGLKFMVYLQKENIIDESGMPKERFSAEFPKEGPSILRIQQVVRGDSAAYFCASSLGRGPNQPQHFGDGTRLSIL.

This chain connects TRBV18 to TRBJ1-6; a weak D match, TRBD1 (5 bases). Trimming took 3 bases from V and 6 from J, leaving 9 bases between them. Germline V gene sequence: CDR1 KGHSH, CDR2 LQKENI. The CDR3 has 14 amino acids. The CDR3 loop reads CASSPGRANSPLHF. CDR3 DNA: TGTGCCAGCTCACCCGGCAGGGCTAATTCACCCCTCCACTTT.

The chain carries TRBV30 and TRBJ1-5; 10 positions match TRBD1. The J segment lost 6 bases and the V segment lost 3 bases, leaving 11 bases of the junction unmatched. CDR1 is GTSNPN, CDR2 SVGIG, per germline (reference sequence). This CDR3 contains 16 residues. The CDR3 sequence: CAWSSRTGGIGQPQHF. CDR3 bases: TGTGCCTGGAGCAGCCGGACAGGGGGGATAGGTCAGCCCCAGCATTTT.

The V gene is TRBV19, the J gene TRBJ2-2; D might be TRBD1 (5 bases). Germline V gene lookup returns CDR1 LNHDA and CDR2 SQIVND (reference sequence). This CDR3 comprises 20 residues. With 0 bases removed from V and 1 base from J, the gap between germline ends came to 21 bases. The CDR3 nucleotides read TGTGCCAGTAGTATAGATGACGACAGTGTAATCGAATTGAACACCGGGGAGCTGTTTTTT. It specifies CASSIDDDSVIELNTGELFF.

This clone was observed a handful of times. In DNA form, the CDR3 reads TGTGCCAGCAGCTGGGGTAGCGGGGGGACCTACGAGCAGTACTTC. Protein: CASSWGSGGTYEQYF. The chain has TRBV5-4 and TRBJ2-7; 10 nucleotides align to TRBD2. Germline values: CDR1 SGHNT, CDR2 YYREEE (reference sequence). The CDR3 runs 15 residues. V gave up 3 bases and J gave up 2 bases; unmatched junction bases: 5.

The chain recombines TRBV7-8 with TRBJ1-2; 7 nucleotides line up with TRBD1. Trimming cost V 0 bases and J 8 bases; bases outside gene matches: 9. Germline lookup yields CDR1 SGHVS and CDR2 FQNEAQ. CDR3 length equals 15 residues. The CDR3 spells CASSLAKGAYWGYTF. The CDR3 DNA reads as TGTGCCAGCAGCTTAGCGAAGGGGGCTTATTGGGGCTACACCTTC.

The CDR3 nucleotides read TGTGCCAGTAGTCCGCTGGGGGCCTCTGGAAACACCATATATTTT. This gives the protein CASSPLGASGNTIYF. The rearrangement uses TRBV19 and TRBJ1-3; D may be TRBD1 (6 bases). The CDR3 sequence is 15 residues long. V gave up 5 bases and J gave up 0 bases, with 11 bases separating them. Per the germline V gene, CDR1 is LNHDA and CDR2 is SQIVND (reference sequence). The variable domain in full, completed from reference TRBV19 and TRBJ1-3, reads DGGITQSPKYLFRKEGQNVTLSCEQNLNHDAMYWYRQDPGQGLRLIYYSQIVNDFQKGDIAEGYSVSREKKESFPLTVTSAQKNPTAFYLCASSPLGASGNTIYFGEGSWLTVV.

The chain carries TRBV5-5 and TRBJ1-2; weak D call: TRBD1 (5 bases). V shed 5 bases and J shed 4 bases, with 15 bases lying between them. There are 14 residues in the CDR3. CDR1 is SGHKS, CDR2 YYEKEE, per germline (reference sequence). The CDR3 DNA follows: TGTGCCAGCAGTTCCGGGCAGGGTGCCTATGGCTACACCTTC. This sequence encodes CASSSGQGAYGYTF.

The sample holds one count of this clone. The CDR3 nucleotides read TGTGCCAGCAGCTTACGACCAGGGGCTCGAGAGACCCAGTACTTC. It codes for CASSLRPGARETQYF. The chain employs TRBV7-8 and TRBJ2-5, with a weak D call TRBD1 (6 bases). V was clipped by 2 bases and J by 4 bases, with 14 bases between them. This CDR3 has 15 amino acids. Germline CDR1 and CDR2: SGHVS and FQNEAQ.

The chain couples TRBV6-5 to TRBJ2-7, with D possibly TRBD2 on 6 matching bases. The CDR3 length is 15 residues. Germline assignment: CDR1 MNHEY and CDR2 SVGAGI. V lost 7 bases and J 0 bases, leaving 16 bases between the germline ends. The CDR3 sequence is CASTEGGNPSYEQYF. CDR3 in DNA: TGTGCCAGCACAGAAGGCGGGAACCCCTCCTACGAGCAGTACTTC.

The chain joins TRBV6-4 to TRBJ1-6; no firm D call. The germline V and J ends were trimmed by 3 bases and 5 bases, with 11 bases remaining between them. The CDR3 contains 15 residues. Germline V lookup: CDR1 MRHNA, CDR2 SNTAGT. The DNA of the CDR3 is TGTGCCAGCAGTGATGAGGACGGGAATAATTCACCCCTCCACTTT. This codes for CASSDEDGNNSPLHF.

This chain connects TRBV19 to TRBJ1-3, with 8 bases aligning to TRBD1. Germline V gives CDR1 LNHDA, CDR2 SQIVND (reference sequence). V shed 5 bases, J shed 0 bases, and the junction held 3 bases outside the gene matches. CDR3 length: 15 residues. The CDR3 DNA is TGTGCCAGTAGTGGACAGGGTGGCTCTGGAAACACCATATATTTT. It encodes CASSGQGGSGNTIYF.

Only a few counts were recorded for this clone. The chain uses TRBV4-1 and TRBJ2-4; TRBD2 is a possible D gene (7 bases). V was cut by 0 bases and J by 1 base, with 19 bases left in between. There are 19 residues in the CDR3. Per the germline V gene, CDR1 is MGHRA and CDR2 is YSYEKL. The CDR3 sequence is CASSQDQVGGLVAKNIQYF. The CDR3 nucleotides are TGCGCCAGCAGCCAAGATCAGGTGGGGGGGCTGGTCGCCAAAAACATTCAGTACTTC.

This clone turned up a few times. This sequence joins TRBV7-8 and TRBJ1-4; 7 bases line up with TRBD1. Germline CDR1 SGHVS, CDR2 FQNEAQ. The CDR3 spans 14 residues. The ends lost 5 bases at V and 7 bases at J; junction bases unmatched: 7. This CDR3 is CASSINRGGEKLFF. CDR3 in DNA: TGTGCCAGCAGCATAAACAGGGGTGGTGAAAAACTGTTTTTT. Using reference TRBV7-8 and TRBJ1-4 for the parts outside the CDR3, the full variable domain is GAGVSQSPRYKVAKRGQDVALRCDPISGHVSLFWYQQALGQGPEFLTYFQNEAQLDKSGLPSDRFFAERPEGSVSTLKIQRTQQEDSAVYLCASSINRGGEKLFFGSGTQLSVL.

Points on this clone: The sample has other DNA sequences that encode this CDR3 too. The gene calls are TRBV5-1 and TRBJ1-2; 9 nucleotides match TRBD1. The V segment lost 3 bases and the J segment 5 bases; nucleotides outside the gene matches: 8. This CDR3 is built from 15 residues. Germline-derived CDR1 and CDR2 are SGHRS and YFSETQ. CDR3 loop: CASSSGTGSNYGYTF. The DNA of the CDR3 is TGCGCCAGCAGCTCCGGGACAGGGAGCAATTATGGCTACACCTTC. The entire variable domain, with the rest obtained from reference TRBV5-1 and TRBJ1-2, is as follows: KAGVTQTPRYLIKTRGQQVTLSCSPISGHRSVSWYQQTPGQGLQFLFEYFSETQRNKGNFPGRFSGRQFSNSRSEMNVSTLELGDSALYLCASSSGTGSNYGYTFGSGTRLTVV.

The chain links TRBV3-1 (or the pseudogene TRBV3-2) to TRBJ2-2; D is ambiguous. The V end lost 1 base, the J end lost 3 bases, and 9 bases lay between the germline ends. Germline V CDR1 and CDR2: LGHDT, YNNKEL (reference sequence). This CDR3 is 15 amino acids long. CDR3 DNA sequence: TGTGCCAGCAGCCAAGCAAGCGCCCACACCGGGGAGCTGTTTTTT. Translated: CASSQASAHTGELFF.

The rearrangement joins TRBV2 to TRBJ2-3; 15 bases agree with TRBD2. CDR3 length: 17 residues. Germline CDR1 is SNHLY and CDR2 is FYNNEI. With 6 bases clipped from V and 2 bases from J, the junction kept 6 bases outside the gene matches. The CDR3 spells CASRPGLAGGSTDTQYF. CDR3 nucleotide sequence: TGTGCCAGCAGGCCGGGACTAGCGGGAGGTTCCACAGATACGCAGTATTTT.

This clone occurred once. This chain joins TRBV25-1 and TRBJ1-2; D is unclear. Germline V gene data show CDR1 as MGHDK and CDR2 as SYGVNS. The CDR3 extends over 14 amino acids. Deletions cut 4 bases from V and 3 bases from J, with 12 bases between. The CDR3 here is CASSASVRYYGYTF. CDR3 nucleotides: TGTGCCAGCAGTGCCTCAGTCCGATACTATGGCTACACCTTC.

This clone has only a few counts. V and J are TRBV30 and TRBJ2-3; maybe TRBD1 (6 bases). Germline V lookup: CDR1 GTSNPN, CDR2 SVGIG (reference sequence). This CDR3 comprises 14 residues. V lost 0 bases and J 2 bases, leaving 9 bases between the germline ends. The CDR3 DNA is TGTGCCTGGAGTGTAGGGGGAGTCACAGATACGCAGTATTTT. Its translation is CAWSVGGVTDTQYF.

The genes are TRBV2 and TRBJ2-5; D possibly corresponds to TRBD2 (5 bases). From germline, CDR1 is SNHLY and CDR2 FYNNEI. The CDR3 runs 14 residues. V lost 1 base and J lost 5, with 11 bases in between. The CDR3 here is CASSEEAGWETQYF. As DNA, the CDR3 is TGTGCCAGCAGTGAAGAGGCGGGCTGGGAGACCCAGTACTTC.

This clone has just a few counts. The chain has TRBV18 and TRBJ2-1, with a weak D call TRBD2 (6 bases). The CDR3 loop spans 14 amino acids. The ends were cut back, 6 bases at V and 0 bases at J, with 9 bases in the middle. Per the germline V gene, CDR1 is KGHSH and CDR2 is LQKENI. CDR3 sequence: CASSPGSSYNEQFF. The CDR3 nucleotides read TGTGCCAGCTCCCCCGGGAGCTCCTACAATGAGCAGTTCTTC.

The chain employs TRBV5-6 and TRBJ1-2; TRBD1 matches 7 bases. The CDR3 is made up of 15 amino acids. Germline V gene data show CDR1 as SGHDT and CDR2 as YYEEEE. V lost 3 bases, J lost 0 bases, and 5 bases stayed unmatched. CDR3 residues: CASSSLGTANYGYTF. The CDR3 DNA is TGTGCCAGCAGCTCTTTAGGGACAGCTAACTATGGCTACACCTTC.

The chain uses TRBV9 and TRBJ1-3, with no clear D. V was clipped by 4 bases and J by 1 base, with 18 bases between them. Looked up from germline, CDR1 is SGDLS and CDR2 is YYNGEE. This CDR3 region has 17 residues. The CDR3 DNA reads TGTGCCAGCAGCACCGATCGCGGTCCTTCTTCTGGAAACACCATATATTTT. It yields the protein CASSTDRGPSSGNTIYF.

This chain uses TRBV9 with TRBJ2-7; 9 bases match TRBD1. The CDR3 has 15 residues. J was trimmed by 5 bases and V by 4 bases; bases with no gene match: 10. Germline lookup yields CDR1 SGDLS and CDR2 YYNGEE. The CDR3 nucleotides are TGTGCCAGCAGCCCGACCGGGACAGGGATTAACGAGCAGTACTTC. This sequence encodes CASSPTGTGINEQYF.

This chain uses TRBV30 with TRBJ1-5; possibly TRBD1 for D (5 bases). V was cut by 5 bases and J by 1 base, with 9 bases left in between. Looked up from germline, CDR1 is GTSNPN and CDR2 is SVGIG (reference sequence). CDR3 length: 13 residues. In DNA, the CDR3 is TGTGCCTGGCAGACAGCGAGCAATCAGCCCCAGCATTTT. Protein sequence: CAWQTASNQPQHF.

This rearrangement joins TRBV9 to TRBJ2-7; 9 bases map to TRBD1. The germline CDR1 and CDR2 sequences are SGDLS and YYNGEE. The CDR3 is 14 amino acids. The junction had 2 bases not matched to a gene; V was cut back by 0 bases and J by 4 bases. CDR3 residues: CASSVGTGAYEQYF. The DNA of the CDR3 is TGTGCCAGCAGCGTAGGGACAGGGGCTTACGAGCAGTACTTC. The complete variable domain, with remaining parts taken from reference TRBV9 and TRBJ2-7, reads DSGVTQTPKHLITATGQRVTLRCSPRSGDLSVYWYQQSLDQGLQFLIQYYNGEERAKGNILERFSAQQFPDLHSELNLSSLELGDSALYFCASSVGTGAYEQYFGPGTRLTVT.

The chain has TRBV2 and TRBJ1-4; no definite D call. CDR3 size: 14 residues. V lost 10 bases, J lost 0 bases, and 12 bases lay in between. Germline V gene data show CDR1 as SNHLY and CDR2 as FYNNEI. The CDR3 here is CATRPVSTNEKLFF. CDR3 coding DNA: TGTGCCACCCGTCCGGTTTCAACTAATGAAAAACTGTTTTTT. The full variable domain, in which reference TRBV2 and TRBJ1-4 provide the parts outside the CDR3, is EPEVTQTPSHQVTQMGQEVILRCVPISNHLYFYWYRQILGQKVEFLVSFYNNEISEKSEIFDDQFSVERPDGSNFTLKIRSTKLEDSAMYFCATRPVSTNEKLFFGSGTQLSVL.

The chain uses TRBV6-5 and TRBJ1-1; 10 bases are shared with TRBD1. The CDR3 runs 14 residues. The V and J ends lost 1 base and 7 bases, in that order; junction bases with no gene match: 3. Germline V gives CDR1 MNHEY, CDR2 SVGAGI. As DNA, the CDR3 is TGTGCCAGCAGTTACTGGACAGGGGGTGGTGAAGCTTTCTTT. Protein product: CASSYWTGGGEAFF.

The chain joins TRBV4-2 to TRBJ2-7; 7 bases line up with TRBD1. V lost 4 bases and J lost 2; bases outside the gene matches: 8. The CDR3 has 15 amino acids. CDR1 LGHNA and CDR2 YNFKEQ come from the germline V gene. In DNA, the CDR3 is TGTGCCAGCAGCCGAAGGGGACAGACCGCCTACGAGCAGTACTTC. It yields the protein CASSRRGQTAYEQYF.

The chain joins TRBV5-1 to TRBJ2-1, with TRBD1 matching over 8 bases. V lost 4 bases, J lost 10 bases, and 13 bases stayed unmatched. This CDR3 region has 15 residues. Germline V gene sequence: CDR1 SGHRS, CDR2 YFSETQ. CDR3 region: CASSQPIGQGEEQFF. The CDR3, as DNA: TGCGCCAGCAGCCAGCCCATTGGACAGGGAGAAGAGCAGTTCTTC. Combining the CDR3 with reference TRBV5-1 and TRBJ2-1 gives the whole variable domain KAGVTQTPRYLIKTRGQQVTLSCSPISGHRSVSWYQQTPGQGLQFLFEYFSETQRNKGNFPGRFSGRQFSNSRSEMNVSTLELGDSALYLCASSQPIGQGEEQFFGPGTRLTVL.